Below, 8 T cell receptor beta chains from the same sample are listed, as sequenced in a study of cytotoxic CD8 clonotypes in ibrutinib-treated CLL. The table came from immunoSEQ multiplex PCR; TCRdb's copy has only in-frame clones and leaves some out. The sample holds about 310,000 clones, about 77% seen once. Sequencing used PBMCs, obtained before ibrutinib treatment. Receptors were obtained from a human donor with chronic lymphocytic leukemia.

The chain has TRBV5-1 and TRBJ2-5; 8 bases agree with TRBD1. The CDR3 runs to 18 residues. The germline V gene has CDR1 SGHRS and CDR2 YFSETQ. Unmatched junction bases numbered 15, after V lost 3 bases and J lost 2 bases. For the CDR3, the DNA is TGCGCCAGCAGCTGGAAACCCCGCGTGGGACAGGATCAAGAGACCCAGTACTTC. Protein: CASSWKPRVGQDQETQYF.

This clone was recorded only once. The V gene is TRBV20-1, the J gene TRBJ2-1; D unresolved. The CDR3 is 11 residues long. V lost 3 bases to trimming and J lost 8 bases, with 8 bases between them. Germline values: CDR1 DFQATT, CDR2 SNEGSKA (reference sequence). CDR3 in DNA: TGCAGTGCTAGTGGCGGCCATGAGCAGTTCTTC. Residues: CSASGGHEQFF.

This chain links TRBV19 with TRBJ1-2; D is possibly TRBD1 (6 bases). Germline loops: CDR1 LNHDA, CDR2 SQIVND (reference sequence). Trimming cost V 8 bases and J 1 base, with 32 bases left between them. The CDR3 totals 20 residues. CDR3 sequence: CASSELRGSPQGWYNYGYTF. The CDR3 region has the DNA TGTGCCAGTTCGGAGCTCAGGGGCTCACCCCAGGGGTGGTATAACTATGGCTACACCTTC.

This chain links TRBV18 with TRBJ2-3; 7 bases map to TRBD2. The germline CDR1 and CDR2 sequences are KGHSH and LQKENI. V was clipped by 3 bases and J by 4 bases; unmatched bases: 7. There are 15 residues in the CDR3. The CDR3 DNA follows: TGTGCCAGCTCACCGGGCGGGAGAGGGGCAGATACGCAGTATTTT. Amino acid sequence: CASSPGGRGADTQYF.

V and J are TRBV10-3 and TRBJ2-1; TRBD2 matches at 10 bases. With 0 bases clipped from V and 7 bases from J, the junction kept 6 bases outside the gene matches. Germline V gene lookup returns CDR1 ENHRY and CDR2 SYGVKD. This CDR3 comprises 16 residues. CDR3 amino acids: CAISESLAGVGNEQFF. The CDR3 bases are TGTGCCATCAGTGAGTCGCTAGCGGGAGTCGGTAATGAGCAGTTCTTC.

The CDR3 DNA reads as TGTGCCAGCAGCATATCCCCCGGGACTCAAGAGACCCAGTACTTC. Translation: CASSISPGTQETQYF. The V and J genes are TRBV11-2 and TRBJ2-5; D may be TRBD2 (6 bases). Germline V CDR1 and CDR2: SGHAT, FQNNGV. This CDR3 has 15 residues. Trimming took 5 bases from V and 2 from J, leaving 15 bases between them.

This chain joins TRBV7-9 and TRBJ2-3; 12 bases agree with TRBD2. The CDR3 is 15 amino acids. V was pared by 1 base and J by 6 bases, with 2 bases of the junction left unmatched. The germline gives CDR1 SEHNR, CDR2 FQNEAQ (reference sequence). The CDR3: CASSLGTSGTDTQYF. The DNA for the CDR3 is TGTGCCAGCAGCTTAGGGACTAGCGGGACGGATACGCAGTATTTT.

The CDR3 reads CASSVVPDVNTEAFF. As DNA, the CDR3 is TGTGCCAGCAGCGTAGTCCCCGACGTGAACACTGAAGCTTTCTTT. The chain employs TRBV9 and TRBJ1-1; unclear D gene. The CDR3 is 15 amino acids. Deletions cut 0 bases from V and 0 bases from J, with 9 bases between. Germline-derived CDR1 and CDR2 are SGDLS and YYNGEE.